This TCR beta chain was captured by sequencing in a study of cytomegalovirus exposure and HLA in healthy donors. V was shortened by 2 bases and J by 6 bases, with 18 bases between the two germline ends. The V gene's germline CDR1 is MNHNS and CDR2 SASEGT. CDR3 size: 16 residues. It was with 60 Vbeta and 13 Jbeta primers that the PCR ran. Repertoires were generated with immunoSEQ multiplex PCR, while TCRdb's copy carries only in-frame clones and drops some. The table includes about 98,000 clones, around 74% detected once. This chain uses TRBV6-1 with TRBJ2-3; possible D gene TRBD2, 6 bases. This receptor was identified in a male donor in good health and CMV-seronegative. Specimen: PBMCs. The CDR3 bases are TGTGCCAGCAGTGAATGGGGACCCCGGGGGTCGGATACGCAGTATTTT. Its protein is CASSEWGPRGSDTQYF.